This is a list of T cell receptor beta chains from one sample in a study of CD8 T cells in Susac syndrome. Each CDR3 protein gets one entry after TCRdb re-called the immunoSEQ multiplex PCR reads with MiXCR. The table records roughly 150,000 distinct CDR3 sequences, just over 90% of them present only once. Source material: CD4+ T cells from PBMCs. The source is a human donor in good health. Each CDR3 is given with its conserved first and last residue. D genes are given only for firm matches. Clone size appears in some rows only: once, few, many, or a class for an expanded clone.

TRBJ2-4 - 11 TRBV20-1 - TGCAGTGCTAGAGTGGTAAACATTCAGTACTTC CSARVVNIQYF
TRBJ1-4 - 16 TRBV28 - TGTGCCAGCAGTCCTCCTGGACGTGCACTTAATGAAAAACTGTTTTTT CASSPPGRALNEKLFF
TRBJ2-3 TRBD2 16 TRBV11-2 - TGTGCCAGCAGCTTAGGGACTAGCTTAAAAGTGGATACGCAGTATTTT CASSLGTSLKVDTQYF
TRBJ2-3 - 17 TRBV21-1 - TGTGCCAGCATCCCCCAACCCGGGACGCGTGGCACAGATACGCAGTATTTT CASIPQPGTRGTDTQYF
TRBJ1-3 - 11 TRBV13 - TGTGCCAAAAAATCCCGAAACACCATATATTTT CAKKSRNTIYF
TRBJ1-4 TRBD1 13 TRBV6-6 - TGTGCCAGCAGTTACGGGACAGGGGAAAAACTGTTTTTT CASSYGTGEKLFF
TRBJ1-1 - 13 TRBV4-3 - TGCGCCAGCAGCCAAGGACGGTCCACTGAAGCTTTCTTT CASSQGRSTEAFF
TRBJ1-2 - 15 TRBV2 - TGTGCCAGCAGTGAAGCGCAGGTCCTTAACTATGGCTACACCTTC CASSEAQVLNYGYTF
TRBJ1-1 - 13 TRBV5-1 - TGCGCCAGCAGCCGGGACGGAATCACTGAAGCTTTCTTT CASSRDGITEAFF
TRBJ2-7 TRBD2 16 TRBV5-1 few TGCGCCAGCAGCCTATCGACTAGCGGGAGGGCCTACGAGCAGTACTTC CASSLSTSGRAYEQYF
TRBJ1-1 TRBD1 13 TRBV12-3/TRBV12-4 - TGTGCCAGCACAACGACAGGGCGCACTGAAGCTTTCTTT CASTTTGRTEAFF
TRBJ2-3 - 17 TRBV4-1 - TGCGCCAGCAGCCAAGATCGGATCGCGGGAATCCCAGATACGCAGTATTTT CASSQDRIAGIPDTQYF
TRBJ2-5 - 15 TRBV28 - TGTGCCAGCAGTCTAGGGACGGGGGCTCAAGTGGCCCAGTACTTC CASSLGTGAQVAQYF
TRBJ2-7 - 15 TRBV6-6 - TGTGCCAGCAGTTACCCCGGGGGACCAGGGGACGAGCAGTACTTC CASSYPGGPGDEQYF
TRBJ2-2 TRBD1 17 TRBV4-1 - TGCGCCAGCAGCCAAGTAGGACAGGGGTTTAACACCGGGGAGCTGTTTTTT CASSQVGQGFNTGELFF
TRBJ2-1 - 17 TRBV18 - TGTGCCAGCTCACCACCGAACGCGGGGAGCTCCTACAATGAGCAGTTCTTC CASSPPNAGSSYNEQFF
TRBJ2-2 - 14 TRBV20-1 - TGCAGTGCCCTCCGGCAGGGCCCCACCGGGGAGCTGTTTTTT CSALRQGPTGELFF
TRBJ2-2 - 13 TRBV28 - TGTGCCAGCATCCAACAGTGGGCCGGGGAGCTGTTTTTT CASIQQWAGELFF
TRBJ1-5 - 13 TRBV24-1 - TGTGCCACCAGTGCAGATAGCAATCAGCCCCAGCATTTT CATSADSNQPQHF
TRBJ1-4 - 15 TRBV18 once TGTGCCAGCTCACTTCTACAGGGTGCTAATGAAAAACTGTTTTTT CASSLLQGANEKLFF
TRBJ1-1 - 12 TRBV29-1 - TGCAGCGTTGAAAGGACGGACACTGAAGCTTTCTTT CSVERTDTEAFF
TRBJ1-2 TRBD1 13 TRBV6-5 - TGTGCCAGCAGGGAACAGGGGGACTATGGCTACACCTTC CASREQGDYGYTF
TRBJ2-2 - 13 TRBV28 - TGTGCCATCCACAACACGAACACCGGGGAGCTGTTTTTT CAIHNTNTGELFF
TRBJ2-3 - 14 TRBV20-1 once TGCAGTGCTAGAGATCCCAGGGTTGCCGATACGCAGTATTTT CSARDPRVADTQYF